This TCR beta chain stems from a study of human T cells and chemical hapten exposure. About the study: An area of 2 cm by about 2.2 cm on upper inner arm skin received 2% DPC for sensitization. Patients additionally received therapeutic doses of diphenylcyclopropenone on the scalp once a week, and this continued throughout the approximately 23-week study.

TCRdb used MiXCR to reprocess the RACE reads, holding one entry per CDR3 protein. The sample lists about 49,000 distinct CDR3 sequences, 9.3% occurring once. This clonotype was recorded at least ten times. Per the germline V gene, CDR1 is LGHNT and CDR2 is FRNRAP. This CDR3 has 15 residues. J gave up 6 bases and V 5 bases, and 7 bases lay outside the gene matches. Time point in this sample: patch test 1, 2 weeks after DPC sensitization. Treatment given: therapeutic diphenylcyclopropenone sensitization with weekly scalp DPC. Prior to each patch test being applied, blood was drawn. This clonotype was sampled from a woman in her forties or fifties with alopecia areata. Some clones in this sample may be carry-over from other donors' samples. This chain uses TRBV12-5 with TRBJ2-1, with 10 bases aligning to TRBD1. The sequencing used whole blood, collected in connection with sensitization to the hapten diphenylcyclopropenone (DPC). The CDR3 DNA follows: TGTGCTAGTGGTATAGGGACAGGGGTCGGCAATGAGCAGTTCTTC. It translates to CASGIGTGVGNEQFF.